This T cell receptor (beta chain) was recorded in a study of shared clonotypes between healthy human individuals (dated by TCRdb to 2018 to 2021). Looking at the study overall: A couple of women and a few men aged 18 to 49 years were included in the cohort. To estimate repertoire size and how much clonotype sharing occurs between individuals, the study deeply sequenced the blood TCR repertoires of five or six healthy adults. Libraries were prepared and TCR repertoires were sequenced by different laboratories using diverse techniques, in order to increase sequencing depth and limit assay-specific biases. Each donor's leukapheresis produced roughly between roughly 0.85 and 9 billion PBMCs. The paper as a whole reports these results and caveats: Sampling was limited to blood, and TCR repertoires in tissue likely differ from TCR repertoires in blood. Because the study included only a small number of donors, the genetic and exposure-history diversity represented was limited. Based on pairwise subsampling, the degree of clonotype sharing among donors was expected to be affected by sequencing depth.

TCR CDR3 regions were amplified from genomic DNA by multiplex PCR using the deep immunoSEQ assay. Genomic DNA extracted from each cell subset was distributed evenly over all wells of several immunoSEQ 96-well plates, and each plate served as one replicate. For unsorted PBMC, 250 to 350 ng genomic DNA, equal to tens of thousands of T cell genomes, was loaded into each replicate PCR. Unsorted PBMC genomic DNA was sequenced across ten immunoSEQ deep assay plates. Purified libraries were quantified with a Qubit 3.0 fluorometer, sized on a Bioanalyzer 2100, and re-quantified with the KAPA Library Quantification kit. Every immunoSEQ 96-well plate was sequenced on a separate single-read 150-cycle Illumina NextSeq 550 flow cell. The original methods were these. Because the immunoSEQ output held only junctional sequences and lacked quality scores, the filtering could not match the filtering applied to full-length reads. To assign V/J genes and CDR3, sequences were annotated using PyIR, a Python wrapper for IgBLAST v1.9, with IMGT germline references. Reads were removed for weak V/J assignments (E-value above 1e-6), missing CDR3, stop codons, out-of-frame junctions, or ambiguous translated residues. V3J clonotypes were defined as sequences sharing an identical inferred V gene, J gene, and CDR3 amino acid sequence. Percentage overlap between repertoires was computed as shared unique clonotypes divided by the size of the smaller repertoire. Repertoire richness was assessed with RTK rarefaction, the Chao1 estimator, and Recon v2.1 estimates of unobserved clonotypes. TCRdb provides this immuneACCESS table in a form limited to in-frame rearrangements. Some clones are lacking; in checked studies, under half of them reflect an unresolved V gene, and why the rest are absent is not known. Clone size and V and J calls were adopted from that table, with D and trimming inferred from the DNA. In this sample the table shows fewer than 650,000 clones, over 65% of which occur a single time. 10% to 15% of the sample goes to the ten largest clones.

Spanning cysteine to phenylalanine, the CDR3 consists of 15 amino acids. Only the CDR3 part of the read is kept: 45 bases, read in frame from the first base. V loses 5 bases at its end and J loses 6 bases; junction bases beyond the gene matches: 11. The germline V gene yields MNHEY for CDR1 and SVGAGI for CDR2. Healthy HIV-negative adults with no recently reported acute infections or vaccinations were included as donors. Only Caucasian adults living in Nashville, Tennessee, USA were represented among the donors. For unsorted samples, 96 million or so PBMCs were counted, and genomic DNA was extracted using the QIAamp DNA Blood Mini kit. Blood was collected by leukapheresis, and PBMCs were isolated by Ficoll-Histopaque density gradient centrifugation and then cryopreserved in liquid nitrogen vapor phase. Comment on this clone: Its antigen is not yet known. Per-base quality was not reported, and no clone a single base away is much larger than it.

This TCR derives from a woman aged 40 to 50 in good health. Some clones in this sample may be carry-over from other donors' samples. The sample was PBMCs. Rearrangement joined TRBV6-5 to TRBJ2-7; TRBD1 fits 9 bases in the junction. The CDR3 in this case is CASSTGRDRVGEQYF. The bases are TGTGCCAGCAGTACAGGAAGGGACAGGGTTGGCGAGCAGTACTTC.